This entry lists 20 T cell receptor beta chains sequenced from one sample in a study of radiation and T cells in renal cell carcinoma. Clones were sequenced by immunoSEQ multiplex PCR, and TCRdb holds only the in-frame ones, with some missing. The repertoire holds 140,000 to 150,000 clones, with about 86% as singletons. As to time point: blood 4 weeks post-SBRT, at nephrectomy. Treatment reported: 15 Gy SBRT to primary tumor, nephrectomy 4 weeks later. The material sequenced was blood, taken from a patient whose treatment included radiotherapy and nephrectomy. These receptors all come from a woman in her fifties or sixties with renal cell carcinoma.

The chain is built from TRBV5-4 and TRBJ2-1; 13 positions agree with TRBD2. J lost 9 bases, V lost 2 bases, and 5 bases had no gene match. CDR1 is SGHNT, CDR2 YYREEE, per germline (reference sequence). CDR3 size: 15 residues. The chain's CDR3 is CASSLGLAGVGEQFF. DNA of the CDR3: TGTGCCAGCAGCTTAGGACTAGCGGGAGTTGGTGAGCAGTTCTTC.

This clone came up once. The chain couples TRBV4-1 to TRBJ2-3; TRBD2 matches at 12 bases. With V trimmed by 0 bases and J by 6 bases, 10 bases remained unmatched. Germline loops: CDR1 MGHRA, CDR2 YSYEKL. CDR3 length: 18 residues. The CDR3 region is CASSQDSASGGAMDTQYF. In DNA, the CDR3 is TGCGCCAGCAGCCAAGATTCGGCTAGCGGGGGGGCAATGGATACGCAGTATTTT.

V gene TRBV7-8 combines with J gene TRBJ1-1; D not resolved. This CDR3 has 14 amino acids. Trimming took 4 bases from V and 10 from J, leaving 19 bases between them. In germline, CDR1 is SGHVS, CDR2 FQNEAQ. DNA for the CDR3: TGTGCCAGCAGCTGGGTTTCGGGCCCCCCAGGAGCTTTCTTT. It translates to CASSWVSGPPGAFF.

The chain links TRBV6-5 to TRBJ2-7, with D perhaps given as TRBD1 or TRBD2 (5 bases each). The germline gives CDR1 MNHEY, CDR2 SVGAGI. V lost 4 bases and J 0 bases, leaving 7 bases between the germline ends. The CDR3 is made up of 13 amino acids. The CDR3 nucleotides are TGTGCCAGCAGTTCCGGGACCTCCTACGAGCAGTACTTC. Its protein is CASSSGTSYEQYF.

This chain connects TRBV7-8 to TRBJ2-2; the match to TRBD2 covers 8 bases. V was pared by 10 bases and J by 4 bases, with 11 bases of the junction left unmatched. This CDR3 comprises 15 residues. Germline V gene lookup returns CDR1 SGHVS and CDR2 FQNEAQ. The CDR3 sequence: CATQSRGGLTGELFF. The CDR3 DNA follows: TGTGCCACCCAATCTCGGGGGGGCCTCACCGGGGAGCTGTTTTTT.

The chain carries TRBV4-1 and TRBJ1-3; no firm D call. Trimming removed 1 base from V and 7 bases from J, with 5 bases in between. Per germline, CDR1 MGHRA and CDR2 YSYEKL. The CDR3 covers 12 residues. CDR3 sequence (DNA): TGCGCCAGCAGCCAAGGGGTCAACACCATATATTTT. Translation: CASSQGVNTIYF.

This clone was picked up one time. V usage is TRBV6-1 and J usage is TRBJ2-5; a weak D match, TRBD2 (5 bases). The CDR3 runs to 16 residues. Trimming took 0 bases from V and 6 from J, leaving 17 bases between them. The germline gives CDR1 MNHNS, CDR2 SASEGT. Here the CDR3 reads CASSEALRITGKTQYF. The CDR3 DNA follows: TGTGCCAGCAGTGAAGCTCTCCGGATTACGGGGAAGACCCAGTACTTC.

The chain's CDR3 is CASSPPNGANVLTF. CDR3 DNA: TGTGCCAGCTCACCACCCAATGGGGCCAACGTCCTGACTTTC. The rearrangement joins TRBV18 to TRBJ2-6; D remains unclear. This CDR3 comprises 14 residues. Germline V gene data show CDR1 as KGHSH and CDR2 as LQKENI. V shed 0 bases and J shed 3 bases, with 3 bases lying between them.

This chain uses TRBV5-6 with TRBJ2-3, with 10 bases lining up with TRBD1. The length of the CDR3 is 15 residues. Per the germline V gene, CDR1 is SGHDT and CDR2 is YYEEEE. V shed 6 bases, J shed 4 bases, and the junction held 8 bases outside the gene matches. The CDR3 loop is CASTRRGQGSDTQYF. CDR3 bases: TGTGCCAGCACCCGACGGGGACAGGGGTCAGATACGCAGTATTTT.

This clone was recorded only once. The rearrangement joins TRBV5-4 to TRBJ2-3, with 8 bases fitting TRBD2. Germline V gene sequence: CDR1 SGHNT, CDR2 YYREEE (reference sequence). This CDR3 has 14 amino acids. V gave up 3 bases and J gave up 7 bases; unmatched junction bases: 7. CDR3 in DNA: TGTGCCAGCAGCTCCGCCGGGGGGGAACATACGCAGTATTTT. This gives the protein CASSSAGGEHTQYF.

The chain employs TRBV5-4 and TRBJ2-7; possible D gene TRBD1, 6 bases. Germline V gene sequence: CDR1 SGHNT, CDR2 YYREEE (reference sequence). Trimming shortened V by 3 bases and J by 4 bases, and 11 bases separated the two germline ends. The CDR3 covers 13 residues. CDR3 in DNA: TGTGCCAGCAGCTCCGGGACACCGTACGAGCAGTACTTC. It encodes CASSSGTPYEQYF.

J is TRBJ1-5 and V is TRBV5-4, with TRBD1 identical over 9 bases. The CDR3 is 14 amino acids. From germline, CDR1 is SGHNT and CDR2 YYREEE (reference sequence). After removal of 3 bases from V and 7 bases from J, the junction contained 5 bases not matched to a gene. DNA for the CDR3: TGTGCCAGCAGCTCCGGGACAGGGTTGCAGCCCCAGCATTTT. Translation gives CASSSGTGLQPQHF. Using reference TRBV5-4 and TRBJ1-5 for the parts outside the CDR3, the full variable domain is ETGVTQSPTHLIKTRGQQVTLRCSSQSGHNTVSWYQQALGQGPQFIFQYYREEENGRGNFPPRFSGLQFPNYSSELNVNALELDDSALYLCASSSGTGLQPQHFGDGTRLSIL.

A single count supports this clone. The DNA of the CDR3 is TGCGCCAGCAGTGACCCCGGACCCGGGGAGCTGTTTTTT. Its translation: CASSDPGPGELFF. The chain links TRBV10-1 to TRBJ2-2; D call uncertain. Trimming removed 3 bases from V and 6 bases from J, with 8 bases in between. The V gene's germline CDR1 is WNHNN and CDR2 SYGVQD (reference sequence). The CDR3 is 13 amino acids.

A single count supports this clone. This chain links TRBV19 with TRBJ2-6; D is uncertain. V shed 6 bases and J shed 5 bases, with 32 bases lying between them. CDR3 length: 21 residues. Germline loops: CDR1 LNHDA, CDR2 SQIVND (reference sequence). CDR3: CASRNAPVDGTRIRRANVLTF. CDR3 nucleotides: TGTGCCAGTAGAAATGCCCCCGTCGATGGCACTCGCATTAGGAGGGCCAACGTCCTGACTTTC.

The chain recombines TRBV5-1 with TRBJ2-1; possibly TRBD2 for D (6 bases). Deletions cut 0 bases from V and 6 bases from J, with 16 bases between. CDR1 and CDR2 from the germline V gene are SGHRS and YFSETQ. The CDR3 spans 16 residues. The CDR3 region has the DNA TGCGCCAGCAGCTTGGTTACTAGCCAAGCGACCAATGAGCAGTTCTTC. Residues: CASSLVTSQATNEQFF.

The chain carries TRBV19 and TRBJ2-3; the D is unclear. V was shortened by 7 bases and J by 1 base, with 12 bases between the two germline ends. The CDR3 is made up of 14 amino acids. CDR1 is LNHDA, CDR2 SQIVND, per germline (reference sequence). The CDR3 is CASTEDAGTDTQYF. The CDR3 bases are TGTGCCAGTACCGAAGACGCGGGCACAGATACGCAGTATTTT.

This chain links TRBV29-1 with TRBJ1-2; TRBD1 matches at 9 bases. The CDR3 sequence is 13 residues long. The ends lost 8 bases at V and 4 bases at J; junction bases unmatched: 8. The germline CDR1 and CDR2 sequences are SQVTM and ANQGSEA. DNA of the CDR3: TGCAGCTCTTATTCGGACAGGGGCTATGGCTACACCTTC. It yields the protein CSSYSDRGYGYTF.

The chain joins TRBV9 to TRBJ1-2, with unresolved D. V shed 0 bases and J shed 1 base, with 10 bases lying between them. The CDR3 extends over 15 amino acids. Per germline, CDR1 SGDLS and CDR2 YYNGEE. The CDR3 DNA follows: TGTGCCAGCAGCGTAGCGTCGCGGTTTAACTATGGCTACACCTTC. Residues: CASSVASRFNYGYTF.

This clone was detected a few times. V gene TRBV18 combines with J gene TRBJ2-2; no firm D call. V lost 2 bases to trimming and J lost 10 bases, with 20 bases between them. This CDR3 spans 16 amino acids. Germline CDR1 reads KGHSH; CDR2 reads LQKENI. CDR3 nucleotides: TGTGCCAGCTCACCAGAGAGACGCGCTCCCTCTGTGGAGCTGTTTTTT. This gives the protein CASSPERRAPSVELFF. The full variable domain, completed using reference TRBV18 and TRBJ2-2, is NAGVMQNPRHLVRRRGQEARLRCSPMKGHSHVYWYRQLPEEGLKFMVYLQKENIIDESGMPKERFSAEFPKEGPSILRIQQVVRGDSAAYFCASSPERRAPSVELFFGEGSRLTVL.

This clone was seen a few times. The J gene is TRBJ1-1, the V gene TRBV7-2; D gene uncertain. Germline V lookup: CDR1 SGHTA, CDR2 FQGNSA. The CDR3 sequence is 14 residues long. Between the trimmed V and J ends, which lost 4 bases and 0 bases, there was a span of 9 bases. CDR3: CASSSGSLNTEAFF. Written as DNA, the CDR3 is TGTGCCAGCAGCTCAGGCAGTCTGAACACTGAAGCTTTCTTT.